There are many counts of the clone carrying this TCR beta chain. The antigen is undetermined. CDR3 size: 17 residues. Germline lookup yields CDR1 MDHEN and CDR2 SYDVKM. Trimming pared 2 bases from V and 0 bases from J, leaving 14 bases between. It was RNA transcripts that yielded the amplified TCR beta CDR3 regions. An initial round of RT-PCR targeting the TCR CDR3 relied on the HTBI primer set. In TCRdb, the multiplex PCR reads were re-called with MiXCR into one record per CDR3 protein. Of a few hundred thousand distinct CDR3 sequences in the sample, 20% to 25% were seen once. This record comes from a study of T cells in Graves' hyperthyroidism and ophthalmopathy. About the study: Peripheral blood was drawn at first diagnosis, prior to all treatment. Study-level points and caveats: Clonotypes that were expanded in thyroid above 0.001 mostly appeared in blood too.

Participants, patients aged 18 to 65, had newly diagnosed hyperthyroidism with a duration under 2 months. Each diagnosis was grounded in clinical symptoms, serum thyroxine and TRAb, thyroid ultrasound, and orbital computed tomography. The gene calls are TRBV28 and TRBJ1-5; no reliable D call. Sequencing was performed on blood. The clonotype comes from a woman between 50 and 59 years old with Graves' hyperthyroidism. The CDR3 DNA follows: TGTGCCAGCAGTTTAAAGGCAGGTTTTTATAGCAATCAGCCCCAGCATTTT. Translating it yields CASSLKAGFYSNQPQHF. Variable domain in full (rest from reference TRBV28 and TRBJ1-5): DVKVTQSSRYLVKRTGEKVFLECVQDMDHENMFWYRQDPGLGLRLIYFSYDVKMKEKGDIPEGYSVSREKKERFSLILESASTNQTSMYLCASSLKAGFYSNQPQHFGDGTRLSIL.